This passage covers 20 T cell receptor beta chains from one sample sequenced in a study of blood T cell repertoires in COVID-19. Libraries were prepared by immunoSEQ multiplex PCR; TCRdb keeps only in-frame clonotypes and omits some of them. The table lists about 270,000 clones, 84% of them singletons, with more than 1.4% in the top ten. Source material: peripheral blood. The receptors here all came from a human donor with COVID-19, enrolled during active disease. The donor label of this sample is uncertain.

This clone was seen a few times. This sequence joins TRBV28 and TRBJ1-2; weak D call: TRBD1 (5 bases). The CDR3 is made up of 16 amino acids. Germline loops: CDR1 MDHEN, CDR2 SYDVKM. The V end lost 2 bases, the J end lost 1 base, and 14 bases lay between the germline ends. DNA of the CDR3: TGTGCCAGCAGTTTAACCGGAAAGGGGAATAACTATGGCTACACCTTC. It yields the protein CASSLTGKGNNYGYTF.

This clone was counted between two and nine times. The chain uses TRBV28 and TRBJ1-1; D not resolved. This CDR3 is 13 amino acids long. In germline, CDR1 is MDHEN, CDR2 SYDVKM. Between the trimmed V and J ends, which lost 3 bases and 4 bases, there was a span of 9 bases. The CDR3 spells CASSLMGSTEAFF. The CDR3 DNA follows: TGTGCCAGCAGTTTGATGGGGAGCACTGAAGCTTTCTTT.

This chain uses TRBV19 with TRBJ2-1; D may be TRBD2 (6 bases). The germline gives CDR1 LNHDA, CDR2 SQIVND (reference sequence). The CDR3 spans 14 residues. The V and J ends lost 8 bases and 2 bases respectively, with 13 bases between them. This CDR3 reads CASGTVSTYNEQFF. The DNA of the CDR3 is TGTGCCAGTGGGACTGTCAGCACCTACAATGAGCAGTTCTTC. Full variable domain (rest looked up from reference TRBV19 and TRBJ2-1): DGGITQSPKYLFRKEGQNVTLSCEQNLNHDAMYWYRQDPGQGLRLIYYSQIVNDFQKGDIAEGYSVSREKKESFPLTVTSAQKNPTAFYLCASGTVSTYNEQFFGPGTRLTVL.

The chain has TRBV7-2 and TRBJ1-6, with no clear D. Trimming removed 1 base at V and 8 bases at J, with 12 bases between. This CDR3 contains 15 residues. The germline V gene has CDR1 SGHTA and CDR2 FQGNSA. CDR3 sequence: CASSLGEANYSPLHF. The CDR3 DNA reads TGTGCCAGCAGCTTAGGGGAGGCCAATTATTCACCCCTCCACTTT.

V gene TRBV30 combines with J gene TRBJ1-1; 8 nucleotides agree with TRBD1. The CDR3 extends over 13 amino acids. V shed 4 bases, J shed 8 bases, and the junction held 9 bases outside the gene matches. Germline CDR1 is GTSNPN and CDR2 is SVGIG (reference sequence). CDR3 bases: TGTGCCTGGACCGATACTAGGGACAGGGAAGCTTTCTTT. Its translation: CAWTDTRDREAFF. Supplemented by reference TRBV30 and TRBJ1-1, the full variable domain reads SQTIHQWPATLVQPVGSPLSLECTVEGTSNPNLYWYRQAAGRGLQLLFYSVGIGQISSEVPQNLSASRPQDRQFILSSKKLLLSDSGFYLCAWTDTRDREAFFGQGTRLTVV.

The genes are TRBV19 and TRBJ1-5, with D tentatively TRBD1 (6 bases). Germline V CDR1 and CDR2: LNHDA, SQIVND (reference sequence). Between the trimmed V and J ends, which lost 7 bases and 2 bases, there was a span of 9 bases. The CDR3 runs 13 residues. The CDR3 is CASTQGGNQPQHF. CDR3 bases: TGTGCCAGTACACAGGGCGGCAATCAGCCCCAGCATTTT.

The chain uses TRBV19 and TRBJ1-1; D possibly corresponds to TRBD1 (5 bases). CDR1 LNHDA and CDR2 SQIVND come from the germline V gene (reference sequence). The V end was cut by 4 bases, the J end by 3 bases, with 12 bases between. This CDR3 has 14 residues. CDR3: CASSTGWGDTEAFF. The CDR3 DNA reads as TGTGCCAGTAGTACAGGGTGGGGGGACACTGAAGCTTTCTTT.

This chain links TRBV28 with TRBJ2-1; a possible D gene is TRBD2 (6 bases). The CDR3 loop spans 18 amino acids. Germline values: CDR1 MDHEN, CDR2 SYDVKM. V was trimmed by 0 bases and J by 7 bases, leaving 22 bases between them. The CDR3 sequence is CASSLWGGGQGKYNEQFF. CDR3 bases: TGTGCCAGCAGTTTATGGGGCGGAGGGCAGGGAAAATATAATGAGCAGTTCTTC. Filled out from reference TRBV28 and TRBJ2-1, the complete variable domain reads DVKVTQSSRYLVKRTGEKVFLECVQDMDHENMFWYRQDPGLGLRLIYFSYDVKMKEKGDIPEGYSVSREKKERFSLILESASTNQTSMYLCASSLWGGGQGKYNEQFFGPGTRLTVL.

This chain links TRBV9 with TRBJ2-4; possible D gene TRBD2, 6 bases. Germline V gives CDR1 SGDLS, CDR2 YYNGEE. The CDR3 has 15 residues. Trimming stripped 3 bases from V and 2 bases from J, with 12 bases between. The CDR3 loop is CASSGAGGPKNIQYF. CDR3 coding DNA: TGTGCCAGCAGCGGGGCCGGGGGACCCAAAAACATTCAGTACTTC.

This chain connects TRBV27 to TRBJ2-6, with D perhaps TRBD2 (5 bases). Trimming removed 1 base at V and 2 bases at J, with 6 bases between. The CDR3 is 15 amino acids. Germline V CDR1 and CDR2: MNHEY, SMNVEV (reference sequence). The CDR3 is CASSLLGAGANVLTF. The CDR3, as DNA: TGTGCCAGCAGTTTATTGGGAGCTGGGGCCAACGTCCTGACTTTC.

About this clone: The sample contains more than one DNA sequence encoding this CDR3. The chain combines TRBV5-5 with TRBJ2-7; 8 nucleotides align to TRBD2. The CDR3 is 14 residues long. The germline gives CDR1 SGHKS, CDR2 YYEKEE (reference sequence). V gave up 0 bases and J gave up 1 base; unmatched junction bases: 0. The CDR3 protein is CASSLAGGSYEQYF. As DNA, the CDR3 is TGTGCCAGCAGCTTGGCGGGAGGGTCCTACGAGCAGTACTTC.

The rearrangement uses TRBV28 and TRBJ1-2; no definite D call. The CDR3 length is 14 residues. With 6 bases removed from V and 3 bases from J, the gap between germline ends came to 14 bases. In germline, CDR1 is MDHEN, CDR2 SYDVKM. The DNA for the CDR3 is TGTGCCAGCAGAGCGACGCTAGACTACTATGGCTACACCTTC. Translated, it gives CASRATLDYYGYTF.

The V call is TRBV29-1, the J call TRBJ1-4; unclear D gene. Trimming took off 4 bases at V and 0 bases at J, with 3 bases between the two ends. This CDR3 is built from 12 residues. Germline loops: CDR1 SQVTM, CDR2 ANQGSEA. In DNA form, the CDR3 reads TGCAGCGTTGTTACAACTAATGAAAAACTGTTTTTT. It yields the protein CSVVTTNEKLFF.

The rearrangement links TRBV7-8 to TRBJ1-3; D not resolved. V was pared by 4 bases and J by 0 bases, with 10 bases between. Germline CDR1 is SGHVS and CDR2 is FQNEAQ. The CDR3 is 15 amino acids. CDR3 in amino acids: CASSSLVGSGNTIYF. Here the CDR3 DNA reads TGTGCCAGCAGCTCCCTAGTGGGCTCTGGAAACACCATATATTTT.

This clone was detected once. The rearrangement joins TRBV19 to TRBJ2-1; 8 bases are shared with TRBD1. This CDR3 contains 13 residues. V trimming: 8 bases; J trimming: 3 bases; junction bases outside the gene matches: 3. Germline V gene lookup returns CDR1 LNHDA and CDR2 SQIVND (reference sequence). This chain's CDR3 is CASQGTGYNEQFF. DNA for the CDR3: TGTGCCAGTCAAGGGACAGGCTACAATGAGCAGTTCTTC. Full variable domain (missing parts from reference TRBV19 and TRBJ2-1): DGGITQSPKYLFRKEGQNVTLSCEQNLNHDAMYWYRQDPGQGLRLIYYSQIVNDFQKGDIAEGYSVSREKKESFPLTVTSAQKNPTAFYLCASQGTGYNEQFFGPGTRLTVL.

The genes are TRBV5-1 and TRBJ2-2, with TRBD1 matching 8 bases. The CDR3 runs to 14 residues. Germline CDR1 and CDR2: SGHRS and YFSETQ. The J segment lost 7 bases and the V segment lost 3 bases, leaving 5 bases of the junction unmatched. Written as DNA, the CDR3 is TGCGCCAGCAGCTACCTGGGACAGGTCGGGGAGCTGTTTTTT. It yields the protein CASSYLGQVGELFF.

This rearrangement joins TRBV5-1 to TRBJ2-7; possible D gene TRBD1, 5 bases. The CDR3 is 12 residues long. Trimming pared 2 bases from V and 3 bases from J, leaving 6 bases between. Germline CDR1 SGHRS, CDR2 YFSETQ. DNA for the CDR3: TGCGCCAGCAGCTTAGGGGTCTACGAGCAGTACTTC. This codes for CASSLGVYEQYF.

Only a few counts were recorded for this clone. This chain connects TRBV10-1 to TRBJ2-1, with 10 positions matching TRBD2. The germline gives CDR1 WNHNN, CDR2 SYGVQD (reference sequence). The CDR3 runs to 14 residues. Germline trimming cut 3 bases from V and 6 bases from J; bases unmatched to any gene: 2. CDR3 amino acids: CASSDTSGANEQFF. CDR3 in DNA: TGCGCCAGCAGTGATACTAGCGGGGCCAATGAGCAGTTCTTC.

The chain joins TRBV30 to TRBJ2-2; 8 nucleotides agree with TRBD2. This CDR3 is 15 amino acids long. V shed 1 base and J 5 bases; nucleotides not matched to a gene: 6. Per germline, CDR1 GTSNPN and CDR2 SVGIG (reference sequence). The CDR3 region is CAWSGDGRGTGELFF. As DNA, the CDR3 is TGTGCCTGGAGTGGTGACGGGAGGGGGACCGGGGAGCTGTTTTTT.

This chain links TRBV30 with TRBJ2-3; 7 nucleotides align to TRBD2. CDR3 length: 14 residues. Germline V gene data show CDR1 as GTSNPN and CDR2 as SVGIG (reference sequence). Trimming cost V 2 bases and J 4 bases; bases outside gene matches: 6. CDR3 in DNA: TGTGCCTGGAGTTGGGGGGGTGAGGCAGATACGCAGTATTTT. Encoded protein: CAWSWGGEADTQYF.